Listed below are T cell receptor beta chains from one sample, sequenced in a study of T cell repertoires in cytomegalovirus infection. TCRdb analysed the reads with MiXCR anew, one entry per CDR3 protein. The sample lists around 100,000 distinct CDR3 sequences; roughly 30% were seen once. The antigens these receptors bind are not known. The sample was CD8+ T cells from cultured PBMCs, taken from culture after CMV antigen stimulation. All receptors come from a human donor in good health (CMV status not recorded). Some clones in this sample may be carry-over from other donors' samples. Each CDR3 is given with its conserved first and last residue. The D gene is left open where the match is weak. Expanded clones get a size class; other rows say once, few or many, or leave the size out.

d_call j_call clone_size v_call cdr3_nt cdr3_aa
- TRBJ2-2 - TRBV12-3/TRBV12-4 TGTGCCAGCAGTTACCAAACCGGGGAGCTGTTTTTT CASSYQTGELFF
- TRBJ1-5 few TRBV20-1 TGCAGTGCTAGACCTTATAGCAATCAGCCCCAGCATTTT CSARPYSNQPQHF
- TRBJ2-1 - TRBV19 TGTGCCAGTAGTATAACGGGACTTTCCTACAATGAGCAGTTCTTC CASSITGLSYNEQFF
TRBD2 TRBJ2-1 few TRBV7-6 TGTGCCAGCAGCCTAGGGGGACTAGCGGGGGGCAGCTCCTACAATGAGCAGTTCTTC CASSLGGLAGGSSYNEQFF
TRBD1 TRBJ2-1 few TRBV11-2 TGTGCCAGCAGCCCTCGACAGGGGAACAATGAGCAGTTCTTC CASSPRQGNNEQFF
- TRBJ1-1 few TRBV25-1 TGTGCCAGCAGTGAGTACTTCGGGGAGGACGTGGTGAACACTGAAGCTTTCTTT CASSEYFGEDVVNTEAFF
TRBD2 TRBJ2-1 few TRBV28 TGTGCCAGCAGGCTGACTAGCGGGGGTTACAATGAGCAGTTCTTC CASRLTSGGYNEQFF
TRBD1 TRBJ1-1 - TRBV4-1 TGCGCCAGCAGCCAAGATATCGACAGGGTTTTAGCTGAAGCTTTCTTT CASSQDIDRVLAEAFF
- TRBJ1-6 - TRBV20-1 TGCAGTGCTAGAGATCGGGACTTACAATCACCCCTCCACTTT CSARDRDLQSPLHF
TRBD1 TRBJ1-1 few TRBV6-1 TGTGCCAGCAGCCCCGCTAGGACAGGGTCTTGGGGCACTGAAGCTTTCTTT CASSPARTGSWGTEAFF
TRBD1 TRBJ2-1 few TRBV2 TGTGCCTCCCCCGGACAGGGTAGCTCCTACAATGAGCAGTTCTTC CASPGQGSSYNEQFF
- TRBJ2-5 few TRBV11-2 TGTGCCAGCAGCTCCCCAAGATTCCAAGAGACCCAGTACTTC CASSSPRFQETQYF
TRBD1 TRBJ2-7 few TRBV5-1 TGTGCCAGCAGCTTGGGGACAGTCTCCTACGAGCAGTACTTC CASSLGTVSYEQYF
- TRBJ2-2 - TRBV6-1 TGTGCCAGCAGTGAATTTAATGTCGGCCGAAAACCCGGGGAGCTGTTTTTT CASSEFNVGRKPGELFF
- TRBJ2-1 - TRBV7-6 TGTGCCAGCAGCTTTTTTAGCCCCCCCGGCCGGGACCTTCACAATGAGCAGTTCTTC CASSFFSPPGRDLHNEQFF
- TRBJ1-1 - TRBV5-4 TGTGCCAGCAGCTGGGGAGGCCGACCTGAAGCTTTCTTT CASSWGGRPEAFF
- TRBJ2-4 - TRBV29-1 TGCAGCGTTGAAGACGGGGCAAGGAGGGTGGAAAACATTCAGTACTTC CSVEDGARRVENIQYF
TRBD1 TRBJ2-7 few TRBV5-6 TGTGCCAGCAACCTTCTCGGGACAGGGGGCGGCGAGCAGTACTTC CASNLLGTGGGEQYF
- TRBJ2-1 once TRBV7-6 TGTGCCAGCAGCGCCCGACCACAGAAGCGGCTTTCCTACAATGAGCAGTTCTTC CASSARPQKRLSYNEQFF
- TRBJ2-3 - TRBV4-1 TGCGCCAGCAGCCAAGAGCCCAACGGGCTTACTAGCACAGATACGCAGTATTTT CASSQEPNGLTSTDTQYF
- TRBJ2-1 many TRBV15 TGTGCCACCAGCAGATCTGACGGGCCAGGCGAAAATAAATTGGGTGAGCAGTTCTTC CATSRSDGPGENKLGEQFF
- TRBJ2-1 - TRBV5-1 TGCGCCAGCAGCCTCACCGGGGGCTTGAGCTCCTACAATGAGCAGTTCTTC CASSLTGGLSSYNEQFF
TRBD1 TRBJ2-7 few TRBV10-3 TGTGCCATCAGTGCGGGGGACAGGAGGAACGAGCAGTACTTC CAISAGDRRNEQYF
- TRBJ2-1 - TRBV20-1 TGCAGTGCTCCTGAAGGGTTTCTCTACAATGAGCAGTTCTTC CSAPEGFLYNEQFF
TRBD2 TRBJ2-3 - TRBV6-8 TGTGCCAGCAGTTACTCCCTGGCGGTTGCGGGGGATAAGGATACGCAGTATTTT CASSYSLAVAGDKDTQYF
- TRBJ1-6 - TRBV15 TGTGCCACCAGCAGAGATGAAAGGGGCAGGTCCTATAATTCACCCCTCCACTTT CATSRDERGRSYNSPLHF
- TRBJ2-1 once TRBV12-3/TRBV12-4 TGTGCCAGCAGTTTAGGGCAGGGGGAGCAGTTCTTC CASSLGQGEQFF
- TRBJ1-1 - TRBV11-1 TGTGCCAGCAGCCCTTCCCGGGACGAGAACACTGAAGCTTTCTTT CASSPSRDENTEAFF
- TRBJ1-4 few TRBV28 TGTGCCAGCAGTTTACTGGGGGAGGCACCCACTGAAAAACTGTTTTTT CASSLLGEAPTEKLFF
TRBD1 TRBJ2-7 - TRBV15 TGTGCCACCAGCAGAGAAAGGGGACAGTCCTACGAGCAGTACTTC CATSRERGQSYEQYF
- TRBJ1-5 few TRBV7-2 TGTGCCAGCAGCTTTGGGTTTCAGCCCCAGCATTTT CASSFGFQPQHF
- TRBJ1-2 - TRBV4-1 TGCGCCAGCAGCCCCATGCCGGTTACCTATGGCTACACCTTC CASSPMPVTYGYTF
TRBD2 TRBJ2-5 - TRBV7-6 TGTGCCAGCAGCTTAGTAGGCGGGGGGGTCCAAGAGACCCAGTACTTC CASSLVGGGVQETQYF
TRBD1 TRBJ2-1 - TRBV12-3/TRBV12-4 TGTGCCAGCAGTTCCACAGGGGACTCCTACAATGAGCAGTTCTTC CASSSTGDSYNEQFF
TRBD1 TRBJ1-2 - TRBV29-1 TGCAGCTCAGACCCCCCAGGGGGCGAGGGTTATGGCTACACCTTC CSSDPPGGEGYGYTF
- TRBJ1-6 few TRBV13 TGTGCCAGCACCGCAGGGGATTCGACACCCCTCCACTTT CASTAGDSTPLHF
- TRBJ1-4 few TRBV5-6 TGTGCCAGCAGCTTAAACACCCGTAATGAAAAACTGTTTTTT CASSLNTRNEKLFF
TRBD2 TRBJ2-5 - TRBV7-2 TGTGCCAGCAGCTTCTCACTAGCGGGGGGCGGCCAAGAGACCCAGTACTTC CASSFSLAGGGQETQYF
TRBD1 TRBJ2-5 - TRBV11-2 TGTGCCAGCAGCATAACCGGGACAGGGATCCAAGAGACCCAGTACTTC CASSITGTGIQETQYF
- TRBJ2-3 few TRBV5-8 TGTGCCAGCAGCTTCCTTAGCGGCCGTAGCACAGATACGCAGTATTTT CASSFLSGRSTDTQYF
TRBD1 TRBJ1-1 - TRBV6-2/TRBV6-3 TGTGCCAGCAGTTACTCGCGGGACAGGGGATATACTGAAGCTTTCTTT CASSYSRDRGYTEAFF
- TRBJ1-5 many TRBV4-1 TGCGCCAGCAGCCAAGAATCGGGGACTTCCAATCAGCCCCAGCATTTT CASSQESGTSNQPQHF
TRBD2 TRBJ2-1 few TRBV7-6 TGTGCCAGCAGCCCAGACGGGGGGGAGGGTTACAATGAGCAGTTCTTC CASSPDGGEGYNEQFF
- TRBJ1-4 few TRBV19 TGTGCCAGTACCGGGACGCCCGAAAAACTGTTTTTT CASTGTPEKLFF
- TRBJ2-1 many TRBV7-2 TGTGCCAGCAGCTTAGGCGCAGGCAATGAGCAGTTCTTC CASSLGAGNEQFF
- TRBJ2-2 many TRBV6-1 TGTGCCAGCAGTGAAGAGGCGGGTCCCGGGGAGCTGTTTTTT CASSEEAGPGELFF
TRBD1 TRBJ1-3 few TRBV9 TGTGCCAGCAGCGGGTGGACAGGGACCTCCTCTGGAAACACCATATATTTT CASSGWTGTSSGNTIYF
- TRBJ2-7 - TRBV20-1 TGCAGTGCCCACCCGGGATCGGAGCCCTACGAGCAGTACTTC CSAHPGSEPYEQYF
- TRBJ1-5 - TRBV5-5 TGTGCCAGCAGCTTCGGAGGGGATTATCAGCCCCAGCATTTT CASSFGGDYQPQHF
- TRBJ1-2 - TRBV7-9 TGTGCCAGCAGCTCCCCTGGGCAGGAGGATGGCTACACCTTC CASSSPGQEDGYTF
- TRBJ2-3 once TRBV4-3 TGCGCCAGCAGCCAAGATTTGGCTAAGGGCGCAGATACGCAGTATTTT CASSQDLAKGADTQYF
TRBD2 TRBJ2-2 - TRBV11-1 TGTGCCAGCAGCTTTTCCGGGGGGAACGGGGAGCTGTTTTTT CASSFSGGNGELFF
TRBD2 TRBJ2-2 - TRBV6-2/TRBV6-3 TGTGCCAGCAGCCCCACCGCGGGGGCGAACACCGGGGAGCTGTTTTTT CASSPTAGANTGELFF
- TRBJ1-1 - TRBV2 TGTGCCTCCCTTCCAGGGGCGCGGGTCTTTACTGAAGCTTTCTTT CASLPGARVFTEAFF
- TRBJ2-1 - TRBV29-1 TGCAGCGTTGGTGAAGGGAGCTCCTACAATGAGCAGTTCTTC CSVGEGSSYNEQFF